The 30 T cell receptor beta chains below all came from one sample that was sequenced in a study of T cell changes during pregnancy in multiple sclerosis. The repertoire was sequenced with immunoSEQ multiplex PCR; TCRdb's copy has only in-frame clones and lacks some. This sample has over 85,000 clones, with 75% to 95% found just once. The input for sequencing was peripheral blood, taken in the first trimester of pregnancy. The origin of the receptors is a female donor in good health, enrolled as a control in a pregnancy study.

This clone appeared once. J is TRBJ2-5 and V is TRBV6-1, with TRBD1 matching over 10 bases. CDR3 length: 15 residues. Germline-derived CDR1 and CDR2 are MNHNS and SASEGT. V gave up 8 bases and J gave up 3 bases; unmatched junction bases: 9. DNA of the CDR3: TGTGCCAGCGGCCCGGGACAGGGGTTCAAAGAGACCCAGTACTTC. Amino acids: CASGPGQGFKETQYF.

The gene calls are TRBV7-2 and TRBJ2-7; 7 positions match TRBD1. Germline CDR1 and CDR2: SGHTA and FQGNSA. With 5 bases clipped from V and 4 bases from J, the junction kept 5 bases outside the gene matches. CDR3 length: 13 residues. CDR3 sequence reads: CASSIGTAYEQYF. The DNA for the CDR3 is TGTGCCAGCAGCATTGGGACAGCTTACGAGCAGTACTTC.

V and J are TRBV6-1 and TRBJ2-3; tentatively, D is TRBD1 (6 bases). The CDR3 loop spans 11 amino acids. The V gene lost 6 bases and the J gene lost 6 bases, with 7 bases spanning the gap. Germline CDR1 reads MNHNS; CDR2 reads SASEGT. CDR3 bases: TGTGCCAGCAGGCAGGGGGATACGCAGTATTTT. Translated, it gives CASRQGDTQYF.

V gene TRBV19 combines with J gene TRBJ2-2, with D possibly being TRBD2 (7 bases). From germline, CDR1 is LNHDA and CDR2 SQIVND (reference sequence). This CDR3 is built from 17 residues. V dropped 7 bases and J dropped 6 bases, with 24 bases sitting between them. The CDR3 loop is CASNPGGQSLVAGELFF. In DNA form, the CDR3 reads TGTGCCAGTAATCCCGGGGGGCAGTCGCTTGTGGCCGGGGAGCTGTTTTTT.

This chain links TRBV11-2 with TRBJ1-2; D possibly corresponds to TRBD1 (5 bases). The CDR3 length is 14 residues. In germline, CDR1 is SGHAT, CDR2 FQNNGV. Trimming left V 5 bases short and J 4 bases short, with 14 bases between. CDR3 coding DNA: TGTGCCAGCAGCCCCGCCGGGGGAACCTATGGCTACACCTTC. Residues: CASSPAGGTYGYTF.

As regards this clone: One junction end does not reproduce the germline sequence, and a read error may be involved. This chain joins TRBV7-9 and TRBJ2-1; 9 positions agree with TRBD1. Germline V CDR1 and CDR2: SEHNR, FQNEAQ (reference sequence). This CDR3 contains 12 residues. Here the CDR3 DNA reads TGTGCCAGCAGCCCGGGGGACAGGGAGACACTCTTC. As protein: CASSPGDRETLF.

This chain links TRBV9 with TRBJ2-7; 9 bases are a match to TRBD1. Per germline, CDR1 SGDLS and CDR2 YYNGEE. This CDR3 has 15 residues. The ends lost 5 bases at V and 1 base at J; junction bases unmatched: 7. As DNA, the CDR3 is TGTGCCAGCAGTAGGAGGGACAGGGAGTCCTACGAGCAGTACTTC. Its protein is CASSRRDRESYEQYF. Supplemented by reference TRBV9 and TRBJ2-7, the full variable domain reads DSGVTQTPKHLITATGQRVTLRCSPRSGDLSVYWYQQSLDQGLQFLIQYYNGEERAKGNILERFSAQQFPDLHSELNLSSLELGDSALYFCASSRRDRESYEQYFGPGTRLTVT.

This chain links TRBV4-2 with TRBJ2-2; 12 nucleotides agree with TRBD1. V dropped 4 bases and J dropped 6; count of bases not matched to a gene: 9. The CDR3 covers 17 residues. The germline V gene encodes CDR1 LGHNA and CDR2 YNFKEQ. The chain's CDR3 is CASSLEPGQGAPGELFF. The CDR3, as DNA: TGTGCCAGCAGCCTCGAGCCGGGACAGGGGGCGCCCGGGGAGCTGTTTTTT.

The count of this clone is one. The rearrangement uses TRBV7-3 and TRBJ2-3; D not certain. Germline V lookup: CDR1 SGHTA, CDR2 FQGTGA. Trimming took 1 base from V and 0 from J, leaving 8 bases between them. The CDR3 contains 15 residues. For the CDR3, the DNA is TGTGCCAGCAGCTTAAACGGAGAAAGCACAGATACGCAGTATTTT. This codes for CASSLNGESTDTQYF.

This chain joins TRBV30 and TRBJ1-1; no clear D gene. V was cut by 3 bases and J by 7 bases, with 15 bases left in between. The CDR3 sequence is 13 residues long. CDR1 and CDR2 from the germline V gene are GTSNPN and SVGIG (reference sequence). The CDR3: CAWRHPMGVEAFF. The CDR3 DNA sequence: TGTGCCTGGAGGCACCCGATGGGCGTTGAAGCTTTCTTT.

V usage is TRBV10-3 and J usage is TRBJ1-1; no clear D. CDR3 length: 13 amino acids. Germline V gives CDR1 ENHRY, CDR2 SYGVKD. Trimming pared 2 bases from V and 0 bases from J, leaving 4 bases between. The CDR3 sequence: CAISEGVNTEAFF. CDR3 in DNA: TGTGCCATCAGTGAGGGAGTGAACACTGAAGCTTTCTTT.

The chain employs TRBV5-1 and TRBJ2-7; TRBD1 aligns across 7 bases. The V and J ends lost 0 bases and 3 bases, in that order; junction bases with no gene match: 6. The CDR3 spans 15 residues. Germline loops: CDR1 SGHRS, CDR2 YFSETQ. CDR3 bases: TGCGCCAGCAGCTTGGGGGGACAGCCCTACTACGAGCAGTACTTC. The encoded protein is CASSLGGQPYYEQYF.

The chain employs TRBV28 and TRBJ1-4, with D maybe TRBD1 (5 bases). Trimming took off 8 bases at V and 15 bases at J, with 13 bases between the two ends. The length of the CDR3 is 10 residues. The germline CDR1 and CDR2 sequences are MDHEN and SYDVKM. The CDR3 bases are TGTGCCAGCCGAAGACAGCAGGTGTTTTTT. Its protein product is CASRRQQVFF.

Comment on this clone: Mismatch with germline at one junction end may stem from a read error. The gene calls are TRBV7-7 and TRBJ2-1, with TRBD2 identical over 10 bases. The CDR3 has 12 amino acids. Germline V CDR1 and CDR2: SSHAT, FNYEAQ (reference sequence). The CDR3 DNA reads TGTGCTAGCAGCTTAGCGGGAGGCGAGCAGTTCTTC. Protein product: CASSLAGGEQFF.

The chain uses TRBV5-1 and TRBJ1-1; a weak D match, TRBD1 (5 bases). Germline V gene sequence: CDR1 SGHRS, CDR2 YFSETQ. The CDR3 runs to 15 residues. V was trimmed by 4 bases and J by 3 bases, leaving 16 bases between them. CDR3 region: CASSLISGGDTEAFF. CDR3 nucleotide sequence: TGCGCCAGCAGCCTAATCTCTGGAGGGGACACTGAAGCTTTCTTT.

The V gene is TRBV30, the J gene TRBJ2-3, with 8 bases aligning to TRBD2. Germline trimming cut 3 bases from V and 8 bases from J; bases unmatched to any gene: 13. Germline lookup yields CDR1 GTSNPN and CDR2 SVGIG (reference sequence). This CDR3 is built from 15 residues. In DNA, the CDR3 is TGTGCCTGGAGCCTAGCGGGCCTCTTGGGGAGTACGCAGTATTTT. The encoded protein is CAWSLAGLLGSTQYF.

The chain has TRBV18 and TRBJ1-1; the match to TRBD1 covers 7 bases. Germline trimming cut 4 bases from V and 3 bases from J; bases unmatched to any gene: 2. CDR1 is KGHSH, CDR2 LQKENI, per germline. This CDR3 region has 13 residues. This chain's CDR3 is CASSRDRDTEAFF. The CDR3, as DNA: TGTGCCAGCTCACGCGACAGGGACACTGAAGCTTTCTTT.

This chain uses TRBV6-4 with TRBJ2-1; D not certain. This CDR3 is built from 14 residues. Between the trimmed V and J ends, which lost 5 bases and 2 bases, there was a span of 10 bases. Germline CDR1 and CDR2: MRHNA and SNTAGT. CDR3 sequence reads: CASSREITYNEQFF. Here the CDR3 DNA reads TGTGCCAGCAGTCGCGAGATTACCTACAATGAGCAGTTCTTC.

The chain employs TRBV18 and TRBJ1-1, with D possibly TRBD1 on 6 matching bases. CDR1 and CDR2 from the germline V gene are KGHSH and LQKENI. The germline V and J ends were trimmed by 4 bases and 0 bases, with 12 bases remaining between them. The CDR3 runs to 15 residues. CDR3 bases: TGTGCCAGCTCACGTTGGGACACGATGAACACTGAAGCTTTCTTT. Protein: CASSRWDTMNTEAFF.

In DNA form, the CDR3 reads TGTGCCAGCAGCCTTGGACAGAACACTGAAGCTTTCTTT. It encodes CASSLGQNTEAFF. The chain couples TRBV14 to TRBJ1-1; a weak D match, TRBD1 (5 bases). CDR3 size: 13 residues. V was shortened by 4 bases and J by 1 base, with 7 bases between the two germline ends. Germline CDR1 SGHDN, CDR2 FVKESK. Drawing the rest from reference TRBV14 and TRBJ1-1, the complete variable domain is EAGVTQFPSHSVIEKGQTVTLRCDPISGHDNLYWYRRVMGKEIKFLLHFVKESKQDESGMPNNRFLAERTGGTYSTLKVQPAELEDSGVYFCASSLGQNTEAFFGQGTRLTVV.

The CDR3 sequence is CASSLQLSLSSYNSPLHF. Here the CDR3 DNA reads TGTGCCAGCAGTTTACAACTTAGCCTGAGCTCCTATAATTCACCCCTCCACTTT. The J gene is TRBJ1-6, the V gene TRBV27; D unresolved. Germline V gives CDR1 MNHEY, CDR2 SMNVEV (reference sequence). V dropped 2 bases and J dropped 0 bases, with 14 bases sitting between them. CDR3 size: 18 residues.

V gene TRBV28 combines with J gene TRBJ1-4, with TRBD1 matching 8 bases. With V trimmed by 8 bases and J by 11 bases, 16 bases remained unmatched. CDR1 is MDHEN, CDR2 SYDVKM, per germline. CDR3 length: 15 amino acids. The CDR3 here is CASGGPGQEREKLFF. In DNA, the CDR3 is TGTGCCAGCGGTGGGCCGGGACAGGAAAGGGAGAAACTGTTTTTT.

The J gene is TRBJ1-5, the V gene TRBV6-6; TRBD1 matches at 8 bases. Germline V gene data show CDR1 as MNHNY and CDR2 as SVGAGI (reference sequence). The V gene end was trimmed by 6 bases and the J gene end by 11 bases; junction bases not matched to a gene: 15. The CDR3 totals 15 residues. The CDR3 sequence is CASSPRGRGPQAQHF. The CDR3 bases are TGTGCCAGCAGCCCCCGGGGCAGGGGGCCCCAAGCCCAGCATTTT.

This chain uses TRBV9 with TRBJ2-1, with 9 bases lining up with TRBD1. This CDR3 spans 15 amino acids. From germline, CDR1 is SGDLS and CDR2 YYNGEE. V shed 3 bases, J shed 2 bases, and the junction held 3 bases outside the gene matches. CDR3 loop: CASSAGQGTYNEQFF. In nucleotides, the CDR3 is TGTGCCAGCAGCGCGGGACAGGGTACCTACAATGAGCAGTTCTTC.

The chain joins TRBV4-3 to TRBJ1-2; D is uncertain. Germline CDR1 reads LGHNA; CDR2 reads YSLEER. The CDR3 totals 15 residues. Trimming left V 1 base short and J 2 bases short, with 11 bases between. In nucleotides, the CDR3 is TGCGCCAGCAGCCAAGGACTTGGCATCAACTATGGCTACACCTTC. Translated: CASSQGLGINYGYTF.

The CDR3 region is CASSSPGQGHTEAFF. The CDR3 nucleotides read TGTGCCAGCAGCTCTCCGGGACAGGGCCACACTGAAGCTTTCTTT. The chain has TRBV7-9 and TRBJ1-1, with TRBD1 identical over 9 bases. Germline trimming cut 4 bases from V and 3 bases from J; bases unmatched to any gene: 6. CDR1 and CDR2 from the germline V gene are SEHNR and FQNEAQ (reference sequence). The CDR3 length is 15 residues.

The genes are TRBV5-5 and TRBJ2-7; no definite D call. Per germline, CDR1 SGHKS and CDR2 YYEKEE (reference sequence). The length of the CDR3 is 14 residues. Trimming removed 0 bases at V and 0 bases at J, with 7 bases between. The CDR3 nucleotides read TGTGCCAGCAGCTTGGCGCAGTCCTCCTACGAGCAGTACTTC. It translates to CASSLAQSSYEQYF.

This rearrangement joins TRBV25-1 to TRBJ2-3, with D maybe TRBD1 (5 bases). The ends were cut back, 4 bases at V and 1 base at J, with 12 bases in the middle. The CDR3 runs to 15 residues. CDR1 is MGHDK and CDR2 is SYGVNS in the germline V gene. This chain's CDR3 is CASSAPTARTDTQYF. CDR3 in DNA: TGTGCCAGCAGTGCTCCGACAGCGCGCACAGATACGCAGTATTTT.

J is TRBJ1-2 and V is TRBV5-4, with 12 bases that match TRBD1. Germline values: CDR1 SGHNT, CDR2 YYREEE (reference sequence). The V and J ends lost 4 bases and 5 bases, in that order; junction bases with no gene match: 6. The length of the CDR3 is 15 residues. This CDR3 reads CASSGGGQGAYGYTF. In DNA, the CDR3 is TGTGCCAGCAGCGGGGGGGGACAGGGGGCTTATGGCTACACCTTC.

The rearrangement uses TRBV7-2 and TRBJ1-2; TRBD1 agrees at 9 bases. The CDR3 is 14 residues long. With 5 bases clipped from V and 4 bases from J, the junction kept 5 bases outside the gene matches. Germline CDR1 and CDR2: SGHTA and FQGNSA. DNA of the CDR3: TGTGCCAGCAGCCACGACAGGGGGGTCTATGGCTACACCTTC. Residues: CASSHDRGVYGYTF.